A selection of T cell receptor beta chains follows, all from one sample in a study of blood T cell repertoires in COVID-19. The data were produced by immunoSEQ multiplex PCR, yet TCRdb's version contains in-frame clones alone and is incomplete. This sample has some 360,000 clones, with roughly nine tenths found just once. The sample taken for sequencing was peripheral blood. These receptors all stem from a woman aged 60-75 years with COVID-19, enrolled during active disease. Both conserved end residues are part of each CDR3. Each record gives: V gene, J gene, clone size, D gene, CDR3 DNA, CDR3 protein. D genes are given only for firm matches. Size is stated for part of the rows, as once, few or many counts, or as a class when the clone is expanded.

>TRBV28|TRBJ1-2|NA|NA
TGTGCCAGCAGTTACAGCTATGGCTACACCTTC
CASSYSYGYTF
>TRBV7-2|TRBJ1-2|NA|TRBD1
TGTGCCAGCAGCGGCCAAAGGACAGGGACCGGCTACACCTTC
CASSGQRTGTGYTF
>TRBV12-5|TRBJ1-5|NA|NA
TGTGCTAGTGGTGCCGTCGGGTCCTTCCGTAGCAATCAGCCCCAGCATTTT
CASGAVGSFRSNQPQHF
>TRBV4-1|TRBJ1-1|NA|NA
TGCGCCAGCAGCCGAGCTGAGTTGAACACTGAAGCTTTCTTT
CASSRAELNTEAFF
>TRBV24-1|TRBJ2-2|few|NA
TGTGCCACCAGTGATTTGCCGGAGTCCGGGGAGCTGTTTTTT
CATSDLPESGELFF
>TRBV11-2|TRBJ1-1|NA|TRBD1
TGTGCCAGCAGCCGGACAGGGAGTGAAGCTTTCTTT
CASSRTGSEAFF
>TRBV3-1/TRBV3-2|TRBJ2-2|NA|NA
TGTGCCAGCAGCCAAGGCAGGGAGGCCGGGGAGCTGTTTTTT
CASSQGREAGELFF
>TRBV5-1|TRBJ2-7|NA|TRBD1
TGCGCCAGCAGCGAGGCCACAGGGGGCCACGAGCAGTACTTC
CASSEATGGHEQYF
>TRBV3-1/TRBV3-2|TRBJ1-2|NA|NA
TGTGCCAGCGGACCGCAGGGGTTCTATGGCTACACCTTC
CASGPQGFYGYTF
>TRBV7-9|TRBJ1-1|few|NA
TGTGCCAGCAGCTTAGCCGACATATCGAACACTGAAGCTTTCTTT
CASSLADISNTEAFF
>TRBV6-6|TRBJ2-7|NA|TRBD1
TGTGCCAGCAGTTACTCCGGGACAGGGCCTTCCTACGAGCAGTACTTC
CASSYSGTGPSYEQYF
>TRBV14|TRBJ2-1|NA|NA
TGTGCCAGCAGCCAAGATGGGGGGATCTACAATGAGCAGTTCTTC
CASSQDGGIYNEQFF
>TRBV11-3|TRBJ2-5|NA|TRBD1
TGTGCCAGCAGCTTTCAGGGGACAGGAGAAGAGACCCAGTACTTC
CASSFQGTGEETQYF
>TRBV24-1|TRBJ2-1|NA|NA
TGTGCCACCAGTGACCCCGGTAACAATGAGCAGTTCTTC
CATSDPGNNEQFF
>TRBV20-1|TRBJ2-3|NA|NA
TGCAGTGCTATAAAAGGGGCGCAGTATTTT
CSAIKGAQYF
>TRBV19|TRBJ1-1|once|NA
TGTGCCAGTAGTACCCAGGCCCTGAACACTGAAGCTTTCTTT
CASSTQALNTEAFF
>TRBV24-1|TRBJ1-2|NA|NA
TGTGCCACCAGTGAGGGGTCTTTTCGGGGAAAGGGCTATGGCTACACCTTC
CATSEGSFRGKGYGYTF
>TRBV5-1|TRBJ1-1|NA|NA
TGCGCCAGCAGCTTTACAGAGAAGGTCGCTGAAGCTTTCTTT
CASSFTEKVAEAFF
>TRBV12-3/TRBV12-4|TRBJ1-1|NA|NA
TGTGCCAGCAGTTTAAGGTCAGGGAAAGCTTTCTTT
CASSLRSGKAFF
>TRBV1|TRBJ1-5|NA|NA
TGCACCAGCAGCCAGCCCAGGGGCAATCAGCCCCAGCATTTT
CTSSQPRGNQPQHF
>TRBV19|TRBJ2-3|NA|NA
TGTGCCAGTCACCGCCGGGACTTCACAGATACGCAGTATTTT
CASHRRDFTDTQYF
>TRBV19|TRBJ1-2|NA|NA
TGTGCCAGTTACAGTAACTATGGCTACACCTTC
CASYSNYGYTF
>TRBV19|TRBJ1-2|NA|NA
TGTGCCAGTAGTATAGCGCAGGGGCGATTCTATGGCTACACCTTC
CASSIAQGRFYGYTF
>TRBV5-1|TRBJ1-6|NA|NA
TGCGCCAGCAGCTTGGGCAGGGAATCACCCCTCCACTTT
CASSLGRESPLHF
>TRBV12-3/TRBV12-4|TRBJ1-2|NA|NA
TGTGCCAGCAGTTCGAGGCCAATCTATGGCTACACCTTC
CASSSRPIYGYTF
>TRBV7-3|TRBJ1-2|NA|NA
TGTGCCAGCAGCCTGGGGCCGGGCTACACCTTC
CASSLGPGYTF
>TRBV6-5|TRBJ2-3|NA|TRBD1
TGTGCCAGCAGTTATTTCGGACAGGGCTACCAAGATACGCAGTATTTT
CASSYFGQGYQDTQYF
>TRBV7-3|TRBJ2-5|NA|NA
TGTGCCAGCAGCTTAGACGCAGGCGAGACCCAGTACTTC
CASSLDAGETQYF
>TRBV5-1|TRBJ1-1|NA|NA
TGCGCCAGCAGCTTAAATCCGGGACAGAACACTGAAGCTTTCTTT
CASSLNPGQNTEAFF
>TRBV6-2/TRBV6-3|TRBJ1-4|NA|NA
TGTGCCAGCAGTTCACAGCTCGGTGCAACTAATGAAAAACTGTTTTTT
CASSSQLGATNEKLFF
>TRBV19|TRBJ2-3|NA|TRBD2
TGTGCCAGTAGTTTGACTAGCCGGAGGGCAGATACGCAGTATTTT
CASSLTSRRADTQYF
>TRBV3-1/TRBV3-2|TRBJ1-6|NA|NA
TGTGCCAGCAGCCAAGATGGGGGGAGCTCCTATAATTCACCCCTCCACTTT
CASSQDGGSSYNSPLHF
>TRBV6-1|TRBJ1-2|NA|NA
TGTGCCAGCAGTGAAATTAGTCGTCTGGACTATGGCTACACCTTC
CASSEISRLDYGYTF
>TRBV6-6|TRBJ2-3|NA|NA
TGTGCCAGCAGTTCGGAAGGACAGCGGGGAGATACGCAGTATTTT
CASSSEGQRGDTQYF
>TRBV4-1|TRBJ2-1|NA|TRBD1
TGCGCCAGCAGGACCTGGGACAGGGTTTTTAGTGAGCAGTTCTTC
CASRTWDRVFSEQFF
>TRBV3-1/TRBV3-2|TRBJ2-5|few|TRBD2
TGTGCCAGCAGCCTACAGACTAGCGGTATACAAACCCAGTACTTC
CASSLQTSGIQTQYF
>TRBV28|TRBJ2-7|NA|TRBD1
TGTGCCAGCAGCTTCGGGGGACAGGGTTTCTACGAGCAGTACTTC
CASSFGGQGFYEQYF
>TRBV7-8|TRBJ1-1|once|TRBD1
TGTGCCAGCATCCAAACAGGGGTAACTGAAGCTTTCTTT
CASIQTGVTEAFF
>TRBV7-2|TRBJ1-5|few|TRBD1
TGTGCCAGCAGCCCCGACAGGGGGAATCAGCCCCAGCATTTT
CASSPDRGNQPQHF
>TRBV5-1|TRBJ1-6|NA|NA
TGCGCCAGCAGCTTGGCAGACAGTAATTCACCCCTCCACTTT
CASSLADSNSPLHF
>TRBV27|TRBJ1-2|NA|TRBD1
TGTGCCAGCAGGGCCGGGACAGGGGGCCGCTATGGCTACACCTTC
CASRAGTGGRYGYTF
>TRBV7-3|TRBJ1-4|few|NA
TGTGCCAGCACCCCGGGGGTGAATGAAAAACTGTTTTTT
CASTPGVNEKLFF
>TRBV5-1|TRBJ1-2|NA|TRBD1
TGCGCCAGCAGGTCCGGAGGACAGGGCGAAGGAGGCTACACCTTC
CASRSGGQGEGGYTF
>TRBV12-3/TRBV12-4|TRBJ1-1|NA|NA
TGTGCCAGCAGTTCGCAGGGGTACACTGAAGCTTTCTTT
CASSSQGYTEAFF
>TRBV7-2|TRBJ1-6|NA|NA
TGTGCCAGCAGCTTCAGTACATTCTCCTATAATTCACCCCTCCACTTT
CASSFSTFSYNSPLHF